This T cell receptor (beta chain) is from a study of blood T cell repertoires in COVID-19. Study-level information: PBMCs, B-cell-depleted T cells, or T cells provided the cDNA or gDNA that made up the material.

The authors' processing: Reference gene primer amplification in the assay estimated nucleated cell counts. The method was immunoSEQ multiplex PCR; TCRdb's version includes in-frame clones alone and lacks a portion of them. That table gives V, J and clone size, and the DNA gave D and trimming. Of about 80,000 clones listed, around 76% are singletons. The clonotype originates from a man aged 65 to 85 with active or convalescent COVID-19. Material for sequencing was peripheral blood.

For the CDR3, the DNA is TGTGCCAGCAGCGTAGCCCCCGTGGCGAACACTGAAGCTTTCTTT. Amino acid sequence: CASSVAPVANTEAFF. The chain employs TRBV9 and TRBJ1-1; unclear D gene. The CDR3 runs to 15 residues. Trimming cost V 0 bases and J 1 base, with 10 bases left between them. The germline V gene has CDR1 SGDLS and CDR2 YYNGEE.